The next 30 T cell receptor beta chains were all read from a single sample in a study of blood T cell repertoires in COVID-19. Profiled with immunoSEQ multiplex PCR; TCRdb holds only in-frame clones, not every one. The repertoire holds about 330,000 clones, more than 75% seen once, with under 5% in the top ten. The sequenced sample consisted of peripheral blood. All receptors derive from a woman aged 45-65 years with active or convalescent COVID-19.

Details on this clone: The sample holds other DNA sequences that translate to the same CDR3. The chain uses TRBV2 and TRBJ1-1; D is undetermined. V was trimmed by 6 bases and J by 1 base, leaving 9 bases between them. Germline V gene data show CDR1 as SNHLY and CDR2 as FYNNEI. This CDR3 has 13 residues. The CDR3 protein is CASSGDSNTEAFF. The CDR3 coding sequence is TGTGCCAGCAGCGGGGATTCGAACACTGAAGCTTTCTTT.

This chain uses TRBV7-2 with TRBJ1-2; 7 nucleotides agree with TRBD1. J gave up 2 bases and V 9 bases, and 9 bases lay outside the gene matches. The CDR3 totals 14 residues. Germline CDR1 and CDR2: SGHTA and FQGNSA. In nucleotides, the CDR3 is TGTGCCAGTCAACAGGGGACCCTAAACTATGGCTACACCTTC. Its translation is CASQQGTLNYGYTF. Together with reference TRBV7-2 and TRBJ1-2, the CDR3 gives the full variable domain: GAGVSQSPSNKVTEKGKDVELRCDPISGHTALYWYRQSLGQGLEFLIYFQGNSAPDKSGLPSDRFSAERTGGSVSTLTIQRTQQEDSAVYLCASQQGTLNYGYTFGSGTRLTVV.

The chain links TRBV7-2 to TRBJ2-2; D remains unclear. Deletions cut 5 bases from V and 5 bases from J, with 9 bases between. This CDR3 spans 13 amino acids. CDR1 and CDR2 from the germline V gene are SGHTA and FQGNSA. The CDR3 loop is CASSRDGTGELFF. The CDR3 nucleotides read TGTGCCAGCAGCAGAGACGGGACCGGGGAGCTGTTTTTT.

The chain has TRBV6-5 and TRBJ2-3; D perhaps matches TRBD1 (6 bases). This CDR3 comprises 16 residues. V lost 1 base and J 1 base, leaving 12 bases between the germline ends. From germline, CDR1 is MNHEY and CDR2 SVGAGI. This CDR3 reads CASSYFPGAGTDTQYF. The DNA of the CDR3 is TGTGCCAGCAGTTACTTCCCAGGGGCAGGCACAGATACGCAGTATTTT.

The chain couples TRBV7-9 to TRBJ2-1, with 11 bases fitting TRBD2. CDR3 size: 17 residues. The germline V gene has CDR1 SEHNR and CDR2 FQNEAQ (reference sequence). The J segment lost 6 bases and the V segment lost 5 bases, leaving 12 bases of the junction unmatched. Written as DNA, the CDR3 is TGTGCCAGCAGCCGAAGGGGGGGACTAGCGGAGTTCAATGAGCAGTTCTTC. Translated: CASSRRGGLAEFNEQFF.

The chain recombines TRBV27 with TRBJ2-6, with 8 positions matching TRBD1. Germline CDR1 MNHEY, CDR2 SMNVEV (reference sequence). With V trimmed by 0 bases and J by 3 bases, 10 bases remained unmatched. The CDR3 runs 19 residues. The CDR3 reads CASSLSRQGSTGGANVLTF. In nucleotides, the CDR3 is TGTGCCAGCAGTTTATCGAGACAGGGGTCGACCGGTGGGGCCAACGTCCTGACTTTC.

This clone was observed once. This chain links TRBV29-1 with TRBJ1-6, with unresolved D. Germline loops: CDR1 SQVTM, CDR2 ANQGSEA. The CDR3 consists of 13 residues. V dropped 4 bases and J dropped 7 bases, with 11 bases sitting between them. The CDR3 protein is CSVGANPNSPLHF. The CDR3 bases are TGCAGCGTTGGGGCAAACCCGAATTCACCCCTCCACTTT.

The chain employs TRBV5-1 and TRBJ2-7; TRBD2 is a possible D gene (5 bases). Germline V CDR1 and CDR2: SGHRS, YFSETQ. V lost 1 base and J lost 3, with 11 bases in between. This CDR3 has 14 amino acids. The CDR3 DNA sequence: TGCGCCAGCAGCTTGAGTACTAGGAGCTACGAGCAGTACTTC. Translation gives CASSLSTRSYEQYF.

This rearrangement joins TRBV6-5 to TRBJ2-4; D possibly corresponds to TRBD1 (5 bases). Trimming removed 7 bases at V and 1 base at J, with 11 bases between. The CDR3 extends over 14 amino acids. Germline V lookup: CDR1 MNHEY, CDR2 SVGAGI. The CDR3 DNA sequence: TGTGCCAGCAACAGGTTGTCGGCCAAAAACATTCAGTACTTC. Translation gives CASNRLSAKNIQYF.

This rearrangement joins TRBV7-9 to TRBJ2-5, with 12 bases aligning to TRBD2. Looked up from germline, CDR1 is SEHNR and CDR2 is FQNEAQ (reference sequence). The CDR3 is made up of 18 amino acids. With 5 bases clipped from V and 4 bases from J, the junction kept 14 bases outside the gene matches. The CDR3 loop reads CASSQQGLAGWKRETQYF. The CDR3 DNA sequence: TGTGCCAGCAGCCAACAGGGACTAGCGGGTTGGAAGCGAGAGACCCAGTACTTC. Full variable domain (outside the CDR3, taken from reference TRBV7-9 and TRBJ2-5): DTGVSQNPRHKITKRGQNVTFRCDPISEHNRLYWYRQTLGQGPEFLTYFQNEAQLEKSRLLSDRFSAERPKGSFSTLEIQRTEQGDSAMYLCASSQQGLAGWKRETQYFGPGTRLLVL.

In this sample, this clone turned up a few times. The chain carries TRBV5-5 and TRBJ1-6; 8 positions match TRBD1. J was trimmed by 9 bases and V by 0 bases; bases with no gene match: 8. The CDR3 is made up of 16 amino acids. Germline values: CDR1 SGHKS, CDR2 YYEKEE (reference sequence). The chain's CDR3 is CASSLVVGQGISPLHF. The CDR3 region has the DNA TGTGCCAGCAGCTTGGTGGTCGGACAGGGAATTTCACCCCTCCACTTT.

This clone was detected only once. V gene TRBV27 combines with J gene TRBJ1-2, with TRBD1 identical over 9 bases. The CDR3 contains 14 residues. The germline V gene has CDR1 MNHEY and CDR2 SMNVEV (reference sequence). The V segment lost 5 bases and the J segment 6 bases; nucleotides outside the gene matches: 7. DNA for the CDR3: TGTGCCAGCAGTAGCGGACAGGGGAGCAATGGCTACACCTTC. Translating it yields CASSSGQGSNGYTF.

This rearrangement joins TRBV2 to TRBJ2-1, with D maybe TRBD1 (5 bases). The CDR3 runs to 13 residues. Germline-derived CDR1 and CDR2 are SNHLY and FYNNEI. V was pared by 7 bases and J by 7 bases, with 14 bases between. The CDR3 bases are TGTGCCAGCAATGGTCAGGGTAGGAATGAGCAGTTCTTC. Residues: CASNGQGRNEQFF.

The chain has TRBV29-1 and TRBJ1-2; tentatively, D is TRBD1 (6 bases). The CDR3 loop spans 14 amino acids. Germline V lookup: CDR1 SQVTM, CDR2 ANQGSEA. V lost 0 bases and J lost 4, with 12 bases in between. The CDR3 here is CSVEDTGFGYGYTF. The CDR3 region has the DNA TGCAGCGTTGAAGATACAGGGTTTGGCTATGGCTACACCTTC. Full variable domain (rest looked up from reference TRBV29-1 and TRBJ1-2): SAVISQKPSRDICQRGTSLTIQCQVDSQVTMMFWYRQQPGQSLTLIATANQGSEATYESGFVIDKFPISRPNLTFSTLTVSNMSPEDSSIYLCSVEDTGFGYGYTFGSGTRLTVV.

CDR3 bases: TGTGCCAGCAGCGTCCACACCGGGACTAGCGCGTCCTACGAGCAGTACTTC. Protein sequence: CASSVHTGTSASYEQYF. The chain couples TRBV9 to TRBJ2-7; 10 nucleotides match TRBD2. Per the germline V gene, CDR1 is SGDLS and CDR2 is YYNGEE. Losses at the gene ends were 2 bases for V and 1 base for J; bases not matched to a gene: 9. This CDR3 contains 17 residues.

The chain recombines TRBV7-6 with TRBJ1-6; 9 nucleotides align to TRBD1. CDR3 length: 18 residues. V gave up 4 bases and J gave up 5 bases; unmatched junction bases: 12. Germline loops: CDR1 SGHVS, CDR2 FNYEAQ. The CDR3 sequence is CASSYSDRGYSNNSPLHF. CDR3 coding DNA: TGTGCCAGCAGCTACTCCGACAGGGGGTATTCTAATAATTCACCCCTCCACTTT.

CDR3 region: CASSVDQGAYNSPLHF. CDR3 sequence (DNA): TGTGCCAGCAGCGTAGATCAGGGCGCCTATAATTCACCCCTCCACTTT. J is TRBJ1-6 and V is TRBV9; D is possibly TRBD1 (5 bases). The V gene's germline CDR1 is SGDLS and CDR2 YYNGEE. Trimming cost V 0 bases and J 2 bases, with 9 bases left between them. This CDR3 has 16 residues. Full variable domain (remainder filled in from reference TRBV9 and TRBJ1-6): DSGVTQTPKHLITATGQRVTLRCSPRSGDLSVYWYQQSLDQGLQFLIQYYNGEERAKGNILERFSAQQFPDLHSELNLSSLELGDSALYFCASSVDQGAYNSPLHFGNGTRLTVT.

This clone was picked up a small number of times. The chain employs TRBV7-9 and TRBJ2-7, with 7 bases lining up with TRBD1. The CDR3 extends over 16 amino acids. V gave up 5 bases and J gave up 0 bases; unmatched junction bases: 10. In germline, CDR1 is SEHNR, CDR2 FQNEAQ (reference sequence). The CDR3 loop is CASSGQARTSSYEQYF. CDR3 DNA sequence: TGTGCCAGCAGCGGACAGGCACGCACCTCCTCCTACGAGCAGTACTTC.

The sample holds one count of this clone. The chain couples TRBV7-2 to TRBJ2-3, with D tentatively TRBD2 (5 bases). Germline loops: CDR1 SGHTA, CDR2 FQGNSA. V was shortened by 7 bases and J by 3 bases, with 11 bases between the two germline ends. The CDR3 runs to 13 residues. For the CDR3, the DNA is TGTGCCAGCACCCAGCAGCGGACAGATACGCAGTATTTT. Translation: CASTQQRTDTQYF.

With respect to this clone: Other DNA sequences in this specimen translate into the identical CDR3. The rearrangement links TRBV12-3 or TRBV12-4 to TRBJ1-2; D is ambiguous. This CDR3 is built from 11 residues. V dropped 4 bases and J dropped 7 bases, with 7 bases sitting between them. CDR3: CASSSLGGYTF. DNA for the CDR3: TGTGCCAGCAGTTCTCTAGGTGGCTACACCTTC.

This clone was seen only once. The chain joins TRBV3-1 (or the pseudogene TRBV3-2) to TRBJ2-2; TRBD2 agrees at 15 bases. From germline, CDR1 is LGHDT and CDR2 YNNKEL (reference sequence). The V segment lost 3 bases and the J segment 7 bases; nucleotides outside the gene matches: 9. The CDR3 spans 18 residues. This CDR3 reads CASSQNPGTSGRIGELFF. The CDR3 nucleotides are TGTGCCAGCAGCCAGAACCCCGGGACTAGCGGGAGGATCGGGGAGCTGTTTTTT.

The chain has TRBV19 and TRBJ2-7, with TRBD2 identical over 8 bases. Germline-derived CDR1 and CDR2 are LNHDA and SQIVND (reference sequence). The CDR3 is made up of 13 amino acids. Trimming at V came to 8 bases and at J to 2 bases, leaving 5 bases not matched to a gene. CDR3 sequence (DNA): TGTGCCAGTTCTCGCGGGGGGACCTACGAGCAGTACTTC. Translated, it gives CASSRGGTYEQYF.

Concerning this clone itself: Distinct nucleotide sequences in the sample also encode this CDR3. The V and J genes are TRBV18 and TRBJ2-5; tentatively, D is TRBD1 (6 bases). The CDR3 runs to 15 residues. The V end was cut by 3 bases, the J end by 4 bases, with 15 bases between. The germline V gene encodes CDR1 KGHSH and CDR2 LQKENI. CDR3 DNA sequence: TGTGCCAGCTCACCTAACCAGGGGTTGGGAGAGACCCAGTACTTC. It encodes CASSPNQGLGETQYF. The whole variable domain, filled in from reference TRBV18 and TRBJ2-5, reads NAGVMQNPRHLVRRRGQEARLRCSPMKGHSHVYWYRQLPEEGLKFMVYLQKENIIDESGMPKERFSAEFPKEGPSILRIQQVVRGDSAAYFCASSPNQGLGETQYFGPGTRLLVL.

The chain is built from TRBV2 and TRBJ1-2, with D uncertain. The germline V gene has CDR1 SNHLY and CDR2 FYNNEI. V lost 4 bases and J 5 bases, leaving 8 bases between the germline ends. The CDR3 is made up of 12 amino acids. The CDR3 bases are TGTGCCAGCAGTGGCAGGACTTATGGCTACACCTTC. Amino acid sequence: CASSGRTYGYTF.

The CDR3 nucleotides are TGTGCCAGCAGTTCTCCGGGGTTCGGTGAGCAGTACTTC. Its translation is CASSSPGFGEQYF. The J gene is TRBJ2-7, the V gene TRBV28, with a tentative D call TRBD2 (5 bases). CDR1 is MDHEN, CDR2 SYDVKM, per germline. The CDR3 spans 13 residues. V dropped 4 bases and J dropped 7 bases, with 14 bases sitting between them.

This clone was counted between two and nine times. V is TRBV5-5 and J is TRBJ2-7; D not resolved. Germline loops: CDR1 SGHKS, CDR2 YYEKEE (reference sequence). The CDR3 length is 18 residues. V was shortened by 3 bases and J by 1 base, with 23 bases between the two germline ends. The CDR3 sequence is CASSWNPTGTSSSYEQYF. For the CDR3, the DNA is TGTGCCAGCAGCTGGAACCCGACGGGTACCTCGTCATCCTACGAGCAGTACTTC.

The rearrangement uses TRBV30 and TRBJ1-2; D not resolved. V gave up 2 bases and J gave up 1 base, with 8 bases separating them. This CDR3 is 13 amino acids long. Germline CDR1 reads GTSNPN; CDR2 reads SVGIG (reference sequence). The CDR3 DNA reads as TGTGCCTGGAGTAGGACTATTAACTATGGCTACACCTTC. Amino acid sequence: CAWSRTINYGYTF.

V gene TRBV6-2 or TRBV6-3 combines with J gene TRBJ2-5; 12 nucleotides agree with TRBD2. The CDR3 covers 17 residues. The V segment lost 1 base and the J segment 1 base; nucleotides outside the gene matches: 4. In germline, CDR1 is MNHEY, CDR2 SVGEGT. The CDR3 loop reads CASSYLTSGGTQETQYF. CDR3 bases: TGTGCCAGCAGTTACTTAACTAGCGGGGGGACCCAAGAGACCCAGTACTTC.

CDR3 coding DNA: TGTGCCACCAGTGATTTACAGGCAGATACGCAGTATTTT. This gives the protein CATSDLQADTQYF. The J gene is TRBJ2-3, the V gene TRBV24-1, with a weak D call TRBD1 (5 bases). The germline V gene encodes CDR1 KGHDR and CDR2 SFDVKD. The germline V and J ends were trimmed by 1 base and 4 bases, with 5 bases remaining between them. This CDR3 comprises 13 residues.

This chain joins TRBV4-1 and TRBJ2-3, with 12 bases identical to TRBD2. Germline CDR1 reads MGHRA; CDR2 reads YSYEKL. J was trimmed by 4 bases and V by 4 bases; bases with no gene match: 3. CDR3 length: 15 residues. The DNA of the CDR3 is TGCGCCAGCAGCCCGACTAGCGGGAGTGCAGATACGCAGTATTTT. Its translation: CASSPTSGSADTQYF.